Shown below are 12 T cell receptor beta chains from a single sample sequenced in a study of cytomegalovirus exposure and HLA in healthy donors. The PCR had 60 Vbeta and 13 Jbeta primers. Generated by immunoSEQ multiplex PCR, the TCRdb table keeps only in-frame clones and is missing some. Here the sample spans about 140,000 clones, 75% being singletons. Sequenced material: PBMCs. The source of these receptors is a man aged 40-55 years in good health and CMV-seronegative.

V gene TRBV7-3 combines with J gene TRBJ2-2; TRBD2 aligns across 8 bases. Trimming took 4 bases from V and 5 from J; bases not matched to a gene: 6. The CDR3 extends over 15 amino acids. CDR1 is SGHTA, CDR2 FQGTGA, per germline. In nucleotides, the CDR3 is TGTGCCAGCAGCTCTAGCGGGCGATTGACCGGGGAGCTGTTTTTT. Amino acids: CASSSSGRLTGELFF.

The V gene is TRBV19, the J gene TRBJ1-5; maybe TRBD1 (6 bases). Germline V gives CDR1 LNHDA, CDR2 SQIVND (reference sequence). This CDR3 comprises 15 residues. The V gene lost 3 bases and the J gene lost 5 bases, with 14 bases spanning the gap. CDR3 nucleotide sequence: TGTGCCAGTAGTATCAATACAGGGCGCCATCAGCCCCAGCATTTT. Translating gives CASSINTGRHQPQHF.

This chain links TRBV7-2 with TRBJ1-5; D is perhaps TRBD1 (5 bases). Germline-derived CDR1 and CDR2 are SGHTA and FQGNSA. Trimming shortened V by 4 bases and J by 5 bases, and 15 bases separated the two germline ends. The CDR3 contains 15 residues. CDR3 DNA sequence: TGTGCCAGCAGCTGGGGAGGGGTAGGGTATCAGCCCCAGCATTTT. Protein sequence: CASSWGGVGYQPQHF. Variable domain in full (rest from reference TRBV7-2 and TRBJ1-5): GAGVSQSPSNKVTEKGKDVELRCDPISGHTALYWYRQSLGQGLEFLIYFQGNSAPDKSGLPSDRFSAERTGGSVSTLTIQRTQQEDSAVYLCASSWGGVGYQPQHFGDGTRLSIL.

This sequence joins TRBV5-1 and TRBJ2-1, with D tentatively TRBD1 (5 bases). Per germline, CDR1 SGHRS and CDR2 YFSETQ. The CDR3 is 14 residues long. V was shortened by 6 bases and J by 4 bases, with 14 bases between the two germline ends. CDR3 loop: CASKLTGSYNEQFF. CDR3 bases: TGCGCCAGCAAGTTAACAGGCTCATACAATGAGCAGTTCTTC.

The table lists this clone with a few counts. The gene calls are TRBV10-1 and TRBJ1-1; D is undetermined. The ends were cut back, 0 bases at V and 5 bases at J, with 13 bases in the middle. Germline CDR1 WNHNN, CDR2 SYGVQD (reference sequence). This CDR3 spans 15 amino acids. CDR3: CASSESNGLRTEAFF. CDR3 DNA sequence: TGCGCCAGCAGTGAGTCGAATGGGCTAAGAACTGAAGCTTTCTTT.

This clone was counted once. V gene TRBV10-2 combines with J gene TRBJ1-2; D remains ambiguous. V dropped 4 bases and J dropped 4 bases, with 16 bases sitting between them. Germline CDR1 is WSHSY and CDR2 is SAAADI. This CDR3 is 15 amino acids long. CDR3 coding DNA: TGCGCCAGCAGTGGGATTCCGGGGATGAGCTATGGCTACACCTTC. Its translation: CASSGIPGMSYGYTF.

CDR3 nucleotide sequence: TGTGCCACCCAGCGGCTAGCGGGGTTCACAGATACGCAGTATTTT. Translation gives CATQRLAGFTDTQYF. This chain connects TRBV6-1 to TRBJ2-3; 9 nucleotides agree with TRBD2. The CDR3 covers 15 residues. V shed 10 bases, J shed 2 bases, and the junction held 10 bases outside the gene matches. Per the germline V gene, CDR1 is MNHNS and CDR2 is SASEGT.

This chain joins TRBV6-5 and TRBJ2-2, with D possibly TRBD2 on 5 matching bases. CDR3 size: 15 residues. Trimming cost V 6 bases and J 7 bases, with 18 bases left between them. CDR1 and CDR2 from the germline V gene are MNHEY and SVGAGI. CDR3 protein: CASRPPKGGSGELFF. The CDR3 region has the DNA TGTGCCAGCAGGCCCCCGAAGGGTGGGAGCGGGGAGCTGTTTTTT.

This chain uses TRBV18 with TRBJ1-1; 7 bases map to TRBD1. This CDR3 has 15 residues. V shed 7 bases and J 2 bases; nucleotides not matched to a gene: 10. Germline V gene data show CDR1 as KGHSH and CDR2 as LQKENI. The CDR3 region is CASLEAGTVNTEAFF. The CDR3 DNA sequence: TGTGCCAGCTTAGAAGCCGGGACAGTTAACACTGAAGCTTTCTTT.

CDR3: CASSQDSGANQPQHF. CDR3 DNA: TGTGCCAGCAGCCAAGACAGCGGGGCCAATCAGCCCCAGCATTTT. The chain uses TRBV11-2 and TRBJ1-5; maybe TRBD1 (5 bases). V lost 5 bases and J lost 3, with 14 bases in between. This CDR3 contains 15 residues. Germline CDR1 is SGHAT and CDR2 is FQNNGV.

This chain connects TRBV2 to TRBJ2-5; 7 bases match TRBD1. The CDR3 is made up of 14 amino acids. Looked up from germline, CDR1 is SNHLY and CDR2 is FYNNEI. The J segment lost 3 bases and the V segment lost 6 bases, leaving 7 bases of the junction unmatched. Here the CDR3 DNA reads TGTGCCAGCAGGGTGACAGGGATTAAAGAGACCCAGTACTTC. It specifies CASRVTGIKETQYF.

This chain connects TRBV6-6 to TRBJ2-1; D ambiguous. Trimming pared 2 bases from V and 6 bases from J, leaving 11 bases between. Germline V CDR1 and CDR2: MNHNY, SVGAGI (reference sequence). The CDR3 totals 14 residues. CDR3 loop: CASSYPQHANEQFF. The CDR3 nucleotides read TGTGCCAGCAGTTACCCCCAACACGCCAATGAGCAGTTCTTC.